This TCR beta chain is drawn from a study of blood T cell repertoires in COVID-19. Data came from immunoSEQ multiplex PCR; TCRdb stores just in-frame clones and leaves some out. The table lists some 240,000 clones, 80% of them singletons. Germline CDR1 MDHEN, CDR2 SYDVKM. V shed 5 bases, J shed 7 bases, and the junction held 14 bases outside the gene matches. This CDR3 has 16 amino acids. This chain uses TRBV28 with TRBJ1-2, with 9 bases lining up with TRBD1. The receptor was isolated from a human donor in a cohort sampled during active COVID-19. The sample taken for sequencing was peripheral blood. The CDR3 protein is CASSPTGTGSFRGYTF. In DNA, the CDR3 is TGTGCCAGCAGTCCGACCGGGACAGGGTCGTTCCGTGGCTACACCTTC.